These T cell receptor beta chains were read from a single sample in a study of regulatory T cells in long-lasting Graves disease. MiXCR, applied by TCRdb to the multiplex PCR reads, yields one record per CDR3 protein. Among about 560,000 distinct CDR3 sequences listed, about 16% were seen once. These data were also filed under a second study, of T cells in Graves' hyperthyroidism and ophthalmopathy.

The material was peripheral blood mononuclear cells (PBMCs), obtained at new diagnosis, from a patient treated with antithyroid drugs. The origin of the receptors is a man between 18 and 35 years old with Graves disease. Both conserved end residues are part of each CDR3. D genes are given only for firm matches. Some rows have no size entry. The others give once, few or many, or a class for an expanded clone.

j_call v_call clone_size d_call cdr3_nt cdr3_aa
TRBJ2-6 TRBV5-1 . . TGCGCCAGCAGCTTGGGGGGGAGCTCTGGGGCCAACATCCTGACTTTC CASSLGGSSGANILTF
TRBJ1-4 TRBV5-1 . . TGCGCCAGCAGCCAGGATGGAGAAAAACTGTTTTTT CASSQDGEKLFF
TRBJ1-1 TRBV30 . . TGTGCCTGGAGTGTATTCTGGGGGGAAGCTTTCTTT CAWSVFWGEAFF
TRBJ2-1 TRBV7-9 few TRBD2 TGTGCCACGGGGGGGGGAGGGTTGAGCTCCTACAATGAGCAGTTCTTC CATGGGGLSSYNEQFF
TRBJ2-7 TRBV10-3 . . TGTGCCAGCAGTCCCGGAGTATCGAGCTCCTACGAGCAGTACTTC CASSPGVSSSYEQYF
TRBJ2-7 TRBV3-1 . . TGTGCCAGCAGCCCCTCGGCGGGCAGGGGAATATACGAGCAGTACTTC CASSPSAGRGIYEQYF
TRBJ2-7 TRBV2 many . TGTGCCAGCAGTCTGAGGCGGGATCAATACGAGCAGTACTTC CASSLRRDQYEQYF
TRBJ2-7 TRBV14 once . TGTGCCAGCAGCCGATTCGTCGGGGACACCTCCTACGAGCAGTACTTC CASSRFVGDTSYEQYF
TRBJ1-3 TRBV28 few . TGTGCCAGCAGCCGCCCGGGGGCCTCTGGAAACACCATATATTTT CASSRPGASGNTIYF
TRBJ2-7 TRBV15 . TRBD1 TGTGCCACCAGCTGGGACAGGGGAACCTACGAGCAGTACTTC CATSWDRGTYEQYF
TRBJ1-2 TRBV12-3/TRBV12-4 many . TGTGCCAGCAGCTTTGCTGGCTACACCTTC CASSFAGYTF
TRBJ1-1 TRBV20-1 few . TGCAGTGCTAGAGATCACCGGGGGGCTGTATCGGGACAAGCTTTCTTT CSARDHRGAVSGQAFF
TRBJ2-6 TRBV6-1 . . TGTGCCAGCACATCGCAGTTCTCTGGGGCCAACGTCCCGACTTTC CASTSQFSGANVPTF